Listed below are T cell receptor beta chains from one sample, sequenced in a study of blood T cell repertoires in COVID-19. Libraries were prepared by immunoSEQ multiplex PCR; TCRdb keeps only in-frame clonotypes and omits some of them. The top ten clones hold 1% to 1.5% of a sample with roughly 410,000 clones, approximately 88% of them seen once. The source material was peripheral blood. The source of these receptors is a man aged 35-49 years with acute or convalescent COVID-19. The CDR3 runs from the conserved cysteine through the conserved F or W. A D gene is named only where the DNA matches it firmly.

V gene: TRBV28
J gene: TRBJ1-1
D gene: TRBD1
CDR3 protein: CASNDRATEAFF
CDR3 DNA: TGTGCCAGCAACGACAGGGCGACTGAAGCTTTCTTT

V gene: TRBV28
J gene: TRBJ2-7
D gene: NA
CDR3 protein: CASSALRNRPDRRVSQYF
CDR3 DNA: TGTGCCAGCAGTGCTCTGCGCAACCGACCGGACAGACGCGTGTCGCAGTACTTC

V gene: TRBV7-3
J gene: TRBJ1-2
D gene: TRBD1
CDR3 protein: CASSLGQGDGYTF
CDR3 DNA: TGTGCCAGCAGCCTCGGACAGGGAGATGGCTACACCTTC

V gene: TRBV7-3
J gene: TRBJ2-1
D gene: NA
CDR3 protein: CASSLGAGAYNEQFF
CDR3 DNA: TGTGCCAGCAGCTTGGGGGCTGGAGCCTACAATGAGCAGTTCTTC

V gene: TRBV28
J gene: TRBJ1-1
D gene: TRBD1
CDR3 protein: CASRQGQGQTEAFF
CDR3 DNA: TGTGCCAGCAGACAGGGACAGGGTCAAACTGAAGCTTTCTTT

V gene: TRBV6-2/TRBV6-3
J gene: TRBJ2-1
D gene: TRBD2
CDR3 protein: CASSWLGGGYNEQFF
CDR3 DNA: TGTGCCAGCAGTTGGCTTGGGGGGGGATACAATGAGCAGTTCTTC

V gene: TRBV7-6
J gene: TRBJ2-1
D gene: TRBD2
CDR3 protein: CASSLGPGAGANEQFF
CDR3 DNA: TGTGCCAGCAGCTTAGGCCCCGGGGCGGGAGCTAATGAGCAGTTCTTC

V gene: TRBV5-5
J gene: TRBJ1-1
D gene: NA
CDR3 protein: CASSLATGRTEAFF
CDR3 DNA: TGTGCCAGCAGCTTGGCCACGGGTAGGACTGAAGCTTTCTTT

V gene: TRBV27
J gene: TRBJ2-3
D gene: TRBD2
CDR3 protein: CASSPELAASTDTQYF
CDR3 DNA: TGTGCCAGCAGTCCAGAACTAGCGGCTAGCACAGATACGCAGTATTTT

V gene: TRBV5-4
J gene: TRBJ1-3
D gene: NA
CDR3 protein: CASRNRVGNTIYF
CDR3 DNA: TGTGCCAGCAGGAACAGGGTTGGAAACACCATATATTTT